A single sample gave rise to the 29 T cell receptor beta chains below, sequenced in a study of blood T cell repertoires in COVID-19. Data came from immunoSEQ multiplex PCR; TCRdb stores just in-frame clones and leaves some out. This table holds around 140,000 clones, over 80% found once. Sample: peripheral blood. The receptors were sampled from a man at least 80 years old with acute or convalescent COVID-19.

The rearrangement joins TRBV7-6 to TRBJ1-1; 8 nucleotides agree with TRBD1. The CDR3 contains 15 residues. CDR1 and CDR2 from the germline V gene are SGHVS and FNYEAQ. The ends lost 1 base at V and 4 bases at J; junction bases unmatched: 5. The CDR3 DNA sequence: TGTGCCAGCAGCTTAGTCACAGGGGGGAGCACTGAAGCTTTCTTT. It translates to CASSLVTGGSTEAFF. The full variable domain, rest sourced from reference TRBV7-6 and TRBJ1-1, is GAGVSQSPRYKVTKRGQDVALRCDPISGHVSLYWYRQALGQGPEFLTYFNYEAQQDKSGLPNDRFSAERPEGSISTLTIQRTEQRDSAMYRCASSLVTGGSTEAFFGQGTRLTVV.

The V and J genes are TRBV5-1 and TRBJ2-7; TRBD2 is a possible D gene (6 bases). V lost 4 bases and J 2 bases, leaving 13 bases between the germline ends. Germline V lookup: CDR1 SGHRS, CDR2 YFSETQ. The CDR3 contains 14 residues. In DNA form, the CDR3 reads TGCGCCAGCAGCCGGAGGGTCTTTCCCTACGAGCAGTACTTC. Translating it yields CASSRRVFPYEQYF. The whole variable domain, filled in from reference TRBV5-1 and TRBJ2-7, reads KAGVTQTPRYLIKTRGQQVTLSCSPISGHRSVSWYQQTPGQGLQFLFEYFSETQRNKGNFPGRFSGRQFSNSRSEMNVSTLELGDSALYLCASSRRVFPYEQYFGPGTRLTVT.

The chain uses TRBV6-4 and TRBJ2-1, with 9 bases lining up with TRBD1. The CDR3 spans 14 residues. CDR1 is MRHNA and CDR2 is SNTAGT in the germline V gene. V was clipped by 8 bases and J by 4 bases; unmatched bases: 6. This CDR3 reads CASRAGTGYNEQFF. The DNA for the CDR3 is TGTGCCAGCCGGGCCGGGACAGGGTACAATGAGCAGTTCTTC.

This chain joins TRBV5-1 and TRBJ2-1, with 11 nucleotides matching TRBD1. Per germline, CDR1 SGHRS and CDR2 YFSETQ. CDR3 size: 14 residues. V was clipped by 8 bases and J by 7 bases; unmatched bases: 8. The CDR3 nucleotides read TGCGCCAGTACCCGGGACAGGGGGTTAAATGAGCAGTTCTTC. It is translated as CASTRDRGLNEQFF.

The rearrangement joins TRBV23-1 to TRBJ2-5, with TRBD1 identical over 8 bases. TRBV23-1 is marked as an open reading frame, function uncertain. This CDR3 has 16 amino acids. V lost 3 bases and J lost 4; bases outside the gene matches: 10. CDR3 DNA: TGCGCCAGCAGTCACCCCTCAGGGGGCGGACCAGAGACCCAGTACTTC. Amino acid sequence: CASSHPSGGGPETQYF.

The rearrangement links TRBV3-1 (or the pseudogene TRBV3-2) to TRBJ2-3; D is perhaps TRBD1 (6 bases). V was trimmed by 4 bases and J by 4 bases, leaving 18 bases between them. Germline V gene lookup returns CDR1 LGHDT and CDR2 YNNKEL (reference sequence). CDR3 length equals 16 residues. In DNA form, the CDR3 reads TGTGCCAGCAGCCTAAGGGGGAGAGGGGGTGCAGATACGCAGTATTTT. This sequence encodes CASSLRGRGGADTQYF.

This CDR3 reads CASSFTVLTDTQYF. The CDR3 nucleotides read TGTGCCAGCAGCTTCACAGTGCTCACAGATACGCAGTATTTT. The rearrangement uses TRBV7-2 and TRBJ2-3; D remains ambiguous. Trimming cost V 3 bases and J 2 bases, with 9 bases left between them. Per the germline V gene, CDR1 is SGHTA and CDR2 is FQGNSA. The length of the CDR3 is 14 residues.

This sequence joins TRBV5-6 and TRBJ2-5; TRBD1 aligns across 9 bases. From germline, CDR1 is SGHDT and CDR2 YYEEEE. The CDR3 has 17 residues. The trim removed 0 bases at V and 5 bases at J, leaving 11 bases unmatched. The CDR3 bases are TGTGCCAGCAGCTTGGTGGAAAGGGACAGGGCTTGGGAGACCCAGTACTTC. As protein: CASSLVERDRAWETQYF.

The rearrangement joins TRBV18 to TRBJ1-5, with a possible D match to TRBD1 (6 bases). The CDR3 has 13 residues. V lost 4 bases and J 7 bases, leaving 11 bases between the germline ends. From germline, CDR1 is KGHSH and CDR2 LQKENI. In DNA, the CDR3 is TGTGCCAGCTCACAGGGGGTAGAGCAGCCCCAGCATTTT. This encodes CASSQGVEQPQHF. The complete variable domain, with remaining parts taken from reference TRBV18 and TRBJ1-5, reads NAGVMQNPRHLVRRRGQEARLRCSPMKGHSHVYWYRQLPEEGLKFMVYLQKENIIDESGMPKERFSAEFPKEGPSILRIQQVVRGDSAAYFCASSQGVEQPQHFGDGTRLSIL.

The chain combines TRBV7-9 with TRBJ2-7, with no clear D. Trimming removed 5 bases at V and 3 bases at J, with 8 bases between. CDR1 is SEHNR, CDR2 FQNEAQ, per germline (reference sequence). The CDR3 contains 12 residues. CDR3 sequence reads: CASSVSDYEQYF. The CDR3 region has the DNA TGTGCCAGCAGCGTTTCAGACTACGAGCAGTACTTC.

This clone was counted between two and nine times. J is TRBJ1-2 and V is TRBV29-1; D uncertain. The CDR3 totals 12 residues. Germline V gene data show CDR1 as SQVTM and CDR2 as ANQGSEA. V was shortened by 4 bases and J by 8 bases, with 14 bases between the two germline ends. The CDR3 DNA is TGCAGCGTTGGGGTCGGGTATGAGGGCTACACCTTC. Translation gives CSVGVGYEGYTF.

CDR3 in DNA: TGTGCCAGCACCTCGGGGCAGCCCCAGCATTTT. The encoded protein is CASTSGQPQHF. The chain links TRBV28 to TRBJ1-5; D gene unclear. Germline loops: CDR1 MDHEN, CDR2 SYDVKM. The CDR3 spans 11 residues. V was shortened by 7 bases and J by 7 bases, with 8 bases between the two germline ends.

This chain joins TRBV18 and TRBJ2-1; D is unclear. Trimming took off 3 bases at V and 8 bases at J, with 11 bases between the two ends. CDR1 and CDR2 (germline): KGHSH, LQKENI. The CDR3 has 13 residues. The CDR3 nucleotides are TGTGCCAGCTCACCTCCGGCCAGCGATGAGCAGTTCTTC. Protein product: CASSPPASDEQFF.

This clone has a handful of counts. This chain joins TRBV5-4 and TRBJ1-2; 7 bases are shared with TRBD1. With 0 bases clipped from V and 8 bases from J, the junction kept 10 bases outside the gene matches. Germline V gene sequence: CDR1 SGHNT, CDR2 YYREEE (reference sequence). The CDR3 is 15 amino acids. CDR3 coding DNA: TGTGCCAGCAGCTTGGAGGGGGCAGTCTGGGACGGCTACACCTTC. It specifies CASSLEGAVWDGYTF.

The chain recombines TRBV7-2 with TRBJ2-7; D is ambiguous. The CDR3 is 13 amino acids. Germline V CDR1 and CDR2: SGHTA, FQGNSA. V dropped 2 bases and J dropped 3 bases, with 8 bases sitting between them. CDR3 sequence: CASSLKSDYEQYF. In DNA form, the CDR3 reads TGTGCCAGCAGCTTAAAGTCAGACTACGAGCAGTACTTC.

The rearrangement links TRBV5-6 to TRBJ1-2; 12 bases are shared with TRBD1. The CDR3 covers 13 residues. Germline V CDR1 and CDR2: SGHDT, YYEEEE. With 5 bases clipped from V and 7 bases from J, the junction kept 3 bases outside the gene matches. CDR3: CASRGTGGSGYTF. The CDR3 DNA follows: TGTGCCAGCAGAGGGACAGGGGGCAGTGGCTACACCTTC.

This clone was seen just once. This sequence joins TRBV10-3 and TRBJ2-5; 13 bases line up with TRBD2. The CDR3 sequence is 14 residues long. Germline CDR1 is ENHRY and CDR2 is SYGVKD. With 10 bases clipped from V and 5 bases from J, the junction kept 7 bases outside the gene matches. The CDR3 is CATGLAGAWETQYF. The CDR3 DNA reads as TGTGCCACCGGACTAGCGGGAGCCTGGGAGACCCAGTACTTC.

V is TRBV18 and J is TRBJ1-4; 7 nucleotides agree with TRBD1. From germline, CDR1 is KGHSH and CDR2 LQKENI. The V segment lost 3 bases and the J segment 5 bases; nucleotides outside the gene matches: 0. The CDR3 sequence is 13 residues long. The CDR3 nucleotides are TGTGCCAGCTCACCGACAGGGAATGAAAAACTGTTTTTT. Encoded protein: CASSPTGNEKLFF.

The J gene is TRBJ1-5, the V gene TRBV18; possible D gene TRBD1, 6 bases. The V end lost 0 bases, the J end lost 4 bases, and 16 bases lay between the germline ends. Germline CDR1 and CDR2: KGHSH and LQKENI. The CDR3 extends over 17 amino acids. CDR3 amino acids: CASSPPWGNRENQPQHF. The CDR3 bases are TGTGCCAGCTCACCACCATGGGGTAACAGGGAGAATCAGCCCCAGCATTTT.

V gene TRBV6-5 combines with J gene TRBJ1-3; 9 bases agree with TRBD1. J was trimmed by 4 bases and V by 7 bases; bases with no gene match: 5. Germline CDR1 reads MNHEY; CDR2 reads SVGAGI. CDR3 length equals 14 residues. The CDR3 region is CASKQGATGNTIYF. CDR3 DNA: TGTGCCAGCAAACAGGGGGCCACGGGAAACACCATATATTTT.

The CDR3 nucleotides read TGTGCCAGCAGCCGATCAGGAGGCCACTCTGGAAACACCATATATTTT. Protein: CASSRSGGHSGNTIYF. The chain links TRBV3-1 (or the pseudogene TRBV3-2) to TRBJ1-3; D gene ambiguous. The CDR3 covers 16 residues. Germline V gene sequence: CDR1 LGHDT, CDR2 YNNKEL (reference sequence). Trimming took off 4 bases at V and 0 bases at J, with 13 bases between the two ends.

The CDR3, as DNA: TGTGCCAGCAGCTTACAGGGGGCGCGGTATTCACCCCTCCACTTT. It codes for CASSLQGARYSPLHF. The chain has TRBV5-8 and TRBJ1-6; 9 bases match TRBD1. After removal of 2 bases from V and 8 bases from J, the junction contained 5 bases not matched to a gene. This CDR3 contains 15 residues. Germline CDR1 SGHTS, CDR2 YDEGEE.

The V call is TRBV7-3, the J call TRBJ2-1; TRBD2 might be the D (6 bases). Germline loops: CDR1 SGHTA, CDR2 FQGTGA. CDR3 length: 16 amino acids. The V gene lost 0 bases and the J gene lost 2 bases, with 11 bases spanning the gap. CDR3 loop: CASSLTGGTAYNEQFF. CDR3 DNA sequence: TGTGCCAGCAGCTTAACGGGCGGGACGGCCTACAATGAGCAGTTCTTC.

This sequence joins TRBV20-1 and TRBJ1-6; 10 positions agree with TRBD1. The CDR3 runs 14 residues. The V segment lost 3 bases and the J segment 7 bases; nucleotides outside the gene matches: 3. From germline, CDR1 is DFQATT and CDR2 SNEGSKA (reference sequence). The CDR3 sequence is CSASLGQGNSPLHF. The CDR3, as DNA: TGCAGTGCTAGTCTGGGACAGGGGAATTCACCCCTCCACTTT.

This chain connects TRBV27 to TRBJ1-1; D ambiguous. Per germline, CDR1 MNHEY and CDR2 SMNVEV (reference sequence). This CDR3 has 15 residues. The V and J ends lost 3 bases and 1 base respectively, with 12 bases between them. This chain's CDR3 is CASSFHLGANTEAFF. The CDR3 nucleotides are TGTGCCAGCAGTTTCCATCTGGGAGCGAACACTGAAGCTTTCTTT.

The CDR3: CATSGTSRDTIYF. DNA of the CDR3: TGTGCCACCTCCGGGACATCGAGGGACACCATATATTTT. The chain couples TRBV18 to TRBJ1-3; a possible D gene is TRBD1 (6 bases). CDR1 is KGHSH, CDR2 LQKENI, per germline. V shed 10 bases and J shed 8 bases, with 18 bases lying between them. CDR3 length equals 13 residues.

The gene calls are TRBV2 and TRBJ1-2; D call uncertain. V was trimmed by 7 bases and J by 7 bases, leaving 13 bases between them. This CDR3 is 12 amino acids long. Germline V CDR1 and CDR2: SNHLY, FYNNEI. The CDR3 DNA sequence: TGTGCCAGCACATCCTCCTCAGGTGGCTACACCTTC. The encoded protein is CASTSSSGGYTF.

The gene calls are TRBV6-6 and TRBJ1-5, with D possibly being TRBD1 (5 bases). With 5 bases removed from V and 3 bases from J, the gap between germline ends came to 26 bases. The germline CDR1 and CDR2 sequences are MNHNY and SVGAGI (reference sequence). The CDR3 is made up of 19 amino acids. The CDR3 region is CASSPPVNNRPFYNQPQHF. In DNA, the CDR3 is TGTGCCAGCAGTCCCCCCGTAAACAACAGGCCTTTCTACAATCAGCCCCAGCATTTT.

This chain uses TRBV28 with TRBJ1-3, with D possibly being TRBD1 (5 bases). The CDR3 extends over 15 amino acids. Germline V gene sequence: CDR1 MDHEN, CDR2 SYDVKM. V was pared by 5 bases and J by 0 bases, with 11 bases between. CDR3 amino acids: CASSQDGGSGNTIYF. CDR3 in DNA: TGTGCCAGCAGTCAAGACGGGGGCTCTGGAAACACCATATATTTT.